Below, one TCR beta chain is given with its context. Hyperthyroidism in the patients, aged 18 to 65, was newly diagnosed and under 2 months in duration. Out of 8.5 to 10 ml of fresh peripheral blood came the PBMCs. The V gene lost 2 bases and the J gene lost 2 bases, with 13 bases spanning the gap. The CDR3 is 17 residues long. The germline V gene has CDR1 LNHDA and CDR2 SQIVND (reference sequence). The CDR3 regions of TCR beta were amplified from RNA transcripts. HTBI primers were employed in a first-round RT-PCR of the TCR CDR3. One entry per CDR3 protein, called by TCRdb with MiXCR from the multiplex PCR reads. This table holds approximately 640,000 distinct CDR3 sequences, about 18% found once. These data come from a study of T cells in Graves' hyperthyroidism and ophthalmopathy. Study in general: Peripheral blood was collected at initial diagnosis, before any treatment.

The sequence was obtained from a man in his forties or fifties with Graves' hyperthyroidism. Sequencing was carried out using blood. The V and J genes are TRBV19 and TRBJ2-6, with D possibly TRBD1 on 5 matching bases. Written as DNA, the CDR3 is TGTGCCAGTAGTATACAGGGTATAACTACTGGGGCCAACGTCCTGACTTTC. It is translated as CASSIQGITTGANVLTF. The full variable domain, in which reference TRBV19 and TRBJ2-6 provide the parts outside the CDR3, is DGGITQSPKYLFRKEGQNVTLSCEQNLNHDAMYWYRQDPGQGLRLIYYSQIVNDFQKGDIAEGYSVSREKKESFPLTVTSAQKNPTAFYLCASSIQGITTGANVLTFGAGSRLTVL.